Listed below are T cell receptor beta chains from one sample, sequenced in a study of T cell responses to AZD1222 COVID-19 vaccine. The method was immunoSEQ multiplex PCR; TCRdb's version includes in-frame clones alone and lacks a portion of them. Of around 150,000 clones in the sample, 88% are singletons; the top ten hold roughly 4%. Sequencing was performed on peripheral blood, taken 28 days after the second AZD1222 dose. The receptors stem from an adult who received the AZD1222 COVID-19 vaccine. The CDR3 runs from the conserved cysteine through the conserved F or W. D genes are given only for firm matches. Expanded clones get a size class; other rows say once, few or many, or leave the size out.

>TRBD1|TRBJ1-3|.|TRBV19
CASSRGGSGQGNTIYF
TGTGCCAGTAGCAGAGGGGGCTCGGGACAGGGAAACACCATATATTTT
>.|TRBJ1-1|.|TRBV6-5
CASSYADTAEAFF
TGTGCCAGCAGTTATGCAGACACAGCTGAAGCTTTCTTT
>TRBD1|TRBJ1-1|.|TRBV25-1
CATTPWTGEAFF
TGTGCCACCACCCCCTGGACAGGGGAAGCTTTCTTT
>.|TRBJ1-1|few|TRBV7-9
CASSRDMGLRGVEAFF
TGTGCCAGCAGCCGGGACATGGGCTTGCGGGGGGTGGAGGCTTTCTTT
>.|TRBJ1-4|.|TRBV27
CASSFEGRGEKLFF
TGTGCCAGCAGTTTCGAAGGGAGAGGCGAAAAACTGTTTTTT
>.|TRBJ1-1|.|TRBV27
CASSPYASGRYAFF
TGTGCCAGCAGTCCATACGCTTCCGGCCGCTACGCTTTCTTT
>.|TRBJ1-1|few|TRBV2
CASSGQVNTEAFF
TGTGCCAGCAGTGGACAGGTGAACACTGAAGCTTTCTTT
>TRBD1|TRBJ1-5|.|TRBV6-5
CASRYGQASNQPQHF
TGTGCCAGCCGATATGGACAGGCTAGCAATCAGCCCCAGCATTTT
>TRBD1|TRBJ2-4|.|TRBV7-2
CASSSTGGKNIQYF
TGTGCCAGCAGCTCGACAGGGGGTAAAAACATTCAGTACTTC
>.|TRBJ2-3|.|TRBV5-5
CASSWDHTTQYF
TGTGCCAGCAGCTGGGACCACACTACGCAGTATTTT
>.|TRBJ1-2|.|TRBV12-3/TRBV12-4
CASSLGHYGYTF
TGTGCCAGCAGTTTAGGACACTATGGCTACACCTTC
>.|TRBJ1-1|.|TRBV6-1
CASSSAGNTEAFF
TGTGCCAGCAGCTCGGCAGGGAACACTGAAGCTTTCTTT
>TRBD1|TRBJ2-7|.|TRBV5-5
CASSPARTGESYEQYF
TGTGCCAGCAGCCCGGCTAGGACAGGAGAGAGCTACGAGCAGTACTTC
>TRBD1|TRBJ2-2|.|TRBV7-9
CASSQVPGQGYGNTGELFF
TGTGCCAGCAGCCAAGTACCGGGACAGGGGTACGGGAACACCGGGGAGCTGTTTTTT
>.|TRBJ2-1|few|TRBV12-3/TRBV12-4
CASSLGPYNEQFF
TGTGCCAGCAGTTTAGGACCCTACAATGAGCAGTTCTTC
>.|TRBJ1-1|.|TRBV21-1
CASSNPPTGGSGNTEAFF
TGTGCCAGCAGCAACCCCCCGACAGGGGGGTCGGGGAACACTGAAGCTTTCTTT
>.|TRBJ1-2|.|TRBV5-6
CASSVGLGLSDYGYTF
TGTGCCAGCAGCGTGGGGTTAGGGTTGTCGGACTATGGCTACACCTTC
>TRBD2|TRBJ2-7|.|TRBV7-2
CASSYSSGGLGEQYF
TGTGCCAGCAGCTACTCTAGCGGGGGGCTTGGCGAGCAGTACTTC
>.|TRBJ1-4|.|TRBV6-5
CASIRGYGEKLFF
TGTGCCAGCATTAGGGGGTATGGTGAAAAACTGTTTTTT
>.|TRBJ1-3|once|TRBV19
CASSLSWNRGTHGNTIYF
TGTGCCAGTAGTCTCTCATGGAACCGAGGAACACATGGAAACACCATATATTTT
>.|TRBJ2-2|.|TRBV9
CASSVDGSATTGELFF
TGTGCCAGCAGCGTAGACGGTAGCGCGACCACCGGGGAGCTGTTTTTT
>.|TRBJ2-7|.|TRBV12-3/TRBV12-4
CASSPTNHEQYF
TGTGCCAGCAGTCCTACTAACCACGAGCAGTACTTC
>.|TRBJ1-3|.|TRBV19
CASSTHWGAELGNTIYF
TGTGCCAGTAGTACCCATTGGGGCGCCGAACTTGGAAACACCATATATTTT
>TRBD2|TRBJ2-2|.|TRBV6-5
CASSIAGTNTGELFF
TGTGCCAGCAGTATAGCGGGGACGAACACCGGGGAGCTGTTTTTT
>.|TRBJ1-1|.|TRBV27
CASTRGDSEAFF
TGTGCCAGCACACGGGGGGACTCTGAAGCTTTCTTT
>TRBD2|TRBJ2-1|.|TRBV7-9
CASSPSVAAGGNEQFF
TGTGCCAGCAGCCCGTCGGTGGCCGCCGGGGGGAATGAGCAGTTCTTC
>.|TRBJ2-5|.|TRBV30
CAWSLGNGQETQYF
TGTGCCTGGAGTCTGGGGAATGGGCAAGAGACCCAGTACTTC
>.|TRBJ1-1|.|TRBV2
CASSPDGGLTEAFF
TGTGCCAGCAGTCCCGACGGAGGACTCACTGAAGCTTTCTTT
>.|TRBJ2-5|few|TRBV11-2
CASSFRENRMPQETQYF
TGTGCCAGCAGCTTCCGCGAGAACAGGATGCCCCAAGAGACCCAGTACTTC
>.|TRBJ1-1|.|TRBV29-1
CSVAGKLNTEAFF
TGCAGCGTTGCCGGCAAATTGAACACTGAAGCTTTCTTT
>.|TRBJ2-5|.|TRBV4-1
CASSPGGGRDQETQYF
TGCGCCAGCAGCCCCGGAGGTGGCAGAGACCAAGAGACCCAGTACTTC
>.|TRBJ2-5|once|TRBV5-1
CASSLGQGRWTQYF
TGCGCCAGCAGCTTGGGGCAGGGGAGATGGACCCAGTACTTC
>.|TRBJ1-2|.|TRBV24-1
CATSDLVCMGRVNYGYTF
TGTGCCACCAGTGATTTGGTTTGTATGGGCAGGGTCAACTATGGCTACACCTTC
>.|TRBJ1-3|.|TRBV30
CAWSVFTGSSGNTIYF
TGTGCCTGGAGTGTCTTTACCGGGAGCTCTGGAAACACCATATATTTT
>.|TRBJ1-2|.|TRBV7-9
CASSLTRTEGYTF
TGTGCCAGCAGCTTAACCCGGACAGAAGGCTACACCTTC
>.|TRBJ1-6|.|TRBV18
CASSRRDSPLHF
TGTGCCAGCTCACGCAGGGATTCACCCCTCCACTTT
>.|TRBJ1-1|once|TRBV7-8
CASSLVGGNTEAFF
TGTGCCAGCAGCTTAGTAGGAGGGAACACTGAAGCTTTCTTT
>.|TRBJ2-2|.|TRBV11-2
CASSKTDMNTGELFF
TGTGCCAGCAGCAAGACAGACATGAACACCGGGGAGCTGTTTTTT
>.|TRBJ1-1|.|TRBV18
CASSPLMNTEAFF
TGTGCCAGCTCACCGCTTATGAACACTGAAGCTTTCTTT
>TRBD2|TRBJ2-2|.|TRBV6-2/TRBV6-3
CASSFTGTSGTGELFF
TGTGCCAGCAGTTTCACCGGGACTAGCGGCACCGGGGAGCTGTTTTTT
>.|TRBJ2-5|.|TRBV28
CASRTEGSWPETQYF
TGTGCCAGCAGAACGGAGGGTAGCTGGCCAGAGACCCAGTACTTC
>TRBD1|TRBJ2-1|.|TRBV15
CATSAAGQANNEQFF
TGTGCCACCAGCGCTGCGGGACAGGCAAACAATGAGCAGTTCTTC
>.|TRBJ1-4|.|TRBV29-1
CSVYTPEEKLFF
TGCAGCGTGTACACCCCGGAGGAAAAACTGTTTTTT
>TRBD1|TRBJ1-1|once|TRBV3-1/TRBV3-2
CASSTYRGRVMNTEAFF
TGTGCCAGCAGCACCTACAGGGGGCGGGTGATGAACACTGAAGCTTTCTTT
>.|TRBJ1-5|.|TRBV27
CALARFSNQPQHF
TGTGCCCTAGCCAGGTTCAGCAATCAGCCCCAGCATTTT